This TCR beta chain is from a study of blood T cell repertoires in COVID-19. Study as a whole: Whether acute or convalescent, the COVID-19 samples came from the United States, Italy and Spain. Sample material is recorded as cDNA or gDNA derived from T cells, B-cell-depleted T cells, or PBMCs.

The germline CDR1 and CDR2 sequences are LNHDA and SQIVND (reference sequence). This CDR3 is 17 amino acids long. The V gene end was trimmed by 7 bases and the J gene end by 6 bases; junction bases not matched to a gene: 12. Per the authors' pipeline: Reference gene primer amplification gave estimated nucleated cell counts. Profiling relied on immunoSEQ multiplex PCR, and the TCRdb table lists in-frame clones only, not all of them. The DNA gave D and trimming, while V, J and clone size come from that table. The sample records about 150,000 clones, roughly 88% being singletons. Patients at the Seattle site were enrolled during active infection and followed longitudinally.

The receptor was derived from a man aged 60-69 years with COVID-19, enrolled during active disease. The material sequenced was peripheral blood. This chain links TRBV19 with TRBJ2-2, with 12 nucleotides matching TRBD2. CDR3 in DNA: TGTGCCAGTAATGGCCAGCGACTAGCGGGAGCGGCCGGGGAGCTGTTTTTT. Translated: CASNGQRLAGAAGELFF.